The 15 T cell receptor beta chains reported below all come from one sample, sequenced in a study of blood T cells in healthy people across ages. Primers used in a second PCR of about 7 to 11 cycles were a sample-barcoded 5' primer and a J-beta primer mix. In TCRdb, the 5' RACE reads were re-called with MiXCR into one record per CDR3 protein. The profile shows about 1.5 million distinct CDR3 sequences, 40% to 50% of them singletons. Sequenced material: blood. These receptors originate from a woman aged 18-29 years in good health.

The DNA for the CDR3 is TGCGCCAGCAGCCCGTGGGCGGGCCCCCCAGATACGCAGTATTTT. Translation: CASSPWAGPPDTQYF. This sequence joins TRBV4-1 and TRBJ2-3, with a possible D match to TRBD2 (5 bases). This CDR3 is built from 15 residues. Per germline, CDR1 MGHRA and CDR2 YSYEKL. V shed 4 bases and J shed 4 bases, with 15 bases lying between them.

The CDR3 bases are TGTGCCATCAGGGAAGCGGGAGGGCGGGGCAATGAGCAGTTCTTC. It specifies CAIREAGGRGNEQFF. J is TRBJ2-1 and V is TRBV10-3; the match to TRBD2 covers 10 bases. Trimming at V came to 6 bases and at J to 6 bases, leaving 8 bases not matched to a gene. This CDR3 spans 15 amino acids. Looked up from germline, CDR1 is ENHRY and CDR2 is SYGVKD.

V and J are TRBV5-8 and TRBJ2-1; maybe TRBD2 (6 bases). The germline V and J ends were trimmed by 0 bases and 5 bases, with 18 bases remaining between them. CDR1 is SGHTS and CDR2 is YDEGEE in the germline V gene. The CDR3 totals 17 residues. The CDR3 nucleotides are TGTGCCAGCAGCTTGGGGGAACTAGCAAAAGCGAACAATGAGCAGTTCTTC. Translation gives CASSLGELAKANNEQFF.

This clonotype was found a few times. The J gene is TRBJ1-1, the V gene TRBV7-8; D not resolved. Germline V gene lookup returns CDR1 SGHVS and CDR2 FQNEAQ. The V end lost 4 bases, the J end lost 1 base, and 13 bases lay between the germline ends. This CDR3 comprises 15 residues. The CDR3 protein is CASSSTSTANTEAFF. For the CDR3, the DNA is TGTGCCAGCAGCTCAACATCGACCGCGAACACTGAAGCTTTCTTT.

The table lists this clonotype with a few counts. V usage is TRBV2 and J usage is TRBJ2-7, with 12 bases aligning to TRBD2. Germline-derived CDR1 and CDR2 are SNHLY and FYNNEI. V lost 10 bases, J lost 3 bases, and 4 bases stayed unmatched. This CDR3 has 13 residues. In DNA, the CDR3 is TGTGCCATCTTGGGACTAGCGGGCTACGAGCAGTACTTC. Translating it yields CAILGLAGYEQYF. The whole variable domain, remainder taken from reference TRBV2 and TRBJ2-7, is EPEVTQTPSHQVTQMGQEVILRCVPISNHLYFYWYRQILGQKVEFLVSFYNNEISEKSEIFDDQFSVERPDGSNFTLKIRSTKLEDSAMYFCAILGLAGYEQYFGPGTRLTVT.

The CDR3 coding sequence is TGTGCCAGCAGCCCCTTGAAAGAGACCCAGTACTTC. Its protein product is CASSPLKETQYF. The chain recombines TRBV7-8 with TRBJ2-5; D not resolved. CDR3 length: 12 residues. With 5 bases removed from V and 3 bases from J, the gap between germline ends came to 7 bases. Per the germline V gene, CDR1 is SGHVS and CDR2 is FQNEAQ.

The CDR3 nucleotides are TGTGCCAGCAGTGAAACAAGAGTTCCAGATACGCAGTATTTT. It is translated as CASSETRVPDTQYF. The chain recombines TRBV2 with TRBJ2-3, with unresolved D. The CDR3 has 14 residues. Germline CDR1 SNHLY, CDR2 FYNNEI. V was trimmed by 2 bases and J by 4 bases, leaving 10 bases between them.

The chain joins TRBV20-1 to TRBJ1-6, with D perhaps matching TRBD1 (5 bases). The germline V gene encodes CDR1 DFQATT and CDR2 SNEGSKA (reference sequence). The CDR3 sequence is 12 residues long. The V gene lost 6 bases and the J gene lost 7 bases, with 10 bases spanning the gap. In DNA, the CDR3 is TGCAGTGCCCCGACAGAGAATTCACCCCTCCACTTT. This translates into CSAPTENSPLHF.

This clonotype turned up a few times. V is TRBV12-3 or TRBV12-4 and J is TRBJ1-6, with D possibly TRBD1 on 5 matching bases. Trimming cost V 5 bases and J 9 bases, with 8 bases left between them. This CDR3 has 12 residues. CDR3 in amino acids: CASSEQVSPLHF. The CDR3 DNA follows: TGTGCCAGCAGTGAACAGGTTTCACCCCTCCACTTT.

The V gene is TRBV2, the J gene TRBJ1-1, with a tentative D call TRBD1 (6 bases). This CDR3 is 17 amino acids long. The ends were cut back, 2 bases at V and 1 base at J, with 17 bases in the middle. The germline gives CDR1 SNHLY, CDR2 FYNNEI. CDR3 residues: CASSERGGTGSNTEAFF. The CDR3 nucleotides are TGTGCCAGCAGTGAACGAGGGGGAACCGGCTCGAACACTGAAGCTTTCTTT.

In its sample, this clonotype was seen a few times. The chain is built from TRBV6-6 and TRBJ2-3; 12 bases are a match to TRBD2. Trimming removed 5 bases from V and 4 bases from J; junction bases left unmatched: 10. The germline V gene has CDR1 MNHNY and CDR2 SVGAGI (reference sequence). This CDR3 comprises 17 residues. The CDR3 DNA reads TGTGCCAGCAGTCCTCGCGTGACTAGCGGGAGTGCAGATACGCAGTATTTT. It encodes CASSPRVTSGSADTQYF.

This chain connects TRBV27 to TRBJ2-2; D is tentatively TRBD1 or TRBD2 (5 bases each). V was clipped by 0 bases and J by 2 bases, with 10 bases between them. The V gene's germline CDR1 is MNHEY and CDR2 SMNVEV (reference sequence). The length of the CDR3 is 16 residues. The CDR3 DNA reads TGTGCCAGCAGTTTATCCTCGGGGCCTAACACCGGGGAGCTGTTTTTT. This translates into CASSLSSGPNTGELFF.

The chain uses TRBV20-1 and TRBJ2-3, with 14 bases that match TRBD2. Germline V gives CDR1 DFQATT, CDR2 SNEGSKA (reference sequence). J was trimmed by 5 bases and V by 5 bases; bases with no gene match: 6. The CDR3 consists of 15 residues. The DNA for the CDR3 is TGCAGTGCTGAGGGACTAGCGGGAGAGGTAGATACGCAGTATTTT. Amino acid sequence: CSAEGLAGEVDTQYF.

The genes are TRBV6-5 and TRBJ2-7, with TRBD1 identical over 9 bases. Per the germline V gene, CDR1 is MNHEY and CDR2 is SVGAGI. Germline trimming cut 2 bases from V and 4 bases from J; bases unmatched to any gene: 6. The length of the CDR3 is 15 residues. The CDR3: CASSYMGQGTYEQYF. The CDR3 nucleotides are TGTGCCAGCAGTTACATGGGACAGGGCACGTACGAGCAGTACTTC.

About this clonotype: This could be a read error, since a much larger clone is one nucleotide away. The chain links TRBV28 to TRBJ2-5; TRBD1 agrees at 7 bases. This CDR3 has 14 residues. Germline V gene lookup returns CDR1 MDHEN and CDR2 SYDVKM. The CDR3 DNA sequence: TGTGCCAGCAGGAAACCGGACAGGTCCGGCGAGCAGCACTTC. It codes for CASRKPDRSGEQHF.